This T cell receptor (beta chain) came from a study of T cells in Graves' hyperthyroidism and ophthalmopathy. This clonotype was picked up a small number of times. No antigen is known for it. General observations from the study: Ophthalmopathy got predicted by the model a median approximately 6.3 months before its onset.

Graves' hyperthyroidism was deemed stable absent ophthalmopathy progression within 18 months. V dropped 10 bases and J dropped 2 bases, with 14 bases sitting between them. CDR1 is PRHDT, CDR2 FYEKMQ, per germline (reference sequence). The CDR3 length is 13 residues. Amplification of TCR beta CDR3 regions used RNA as the template. Primed by the HTBI set, a first-round RT-PCR was run on the TCR CDR3. One entry per CDR3 protein, called by TCRdb with MiXCR from the multiplex PCR reads. The sample carries about 680,000 distinct CDR3 sequences, 35% recorded once. V gene TRBV13 combines with J gene TRBJ1-2; no reliable D call. This TCR was recovered from a woman between 35 and 50 years old with Graves' hyperthyroidism. Sequenced sample: blood. The CDR3 sequence is CATNLNRNYGYTF. CDR3 DNA sequence: TGTGCCACCAACCTTAACCGGAACTATGGCTACACCTTC.